In its sample, the clone carrying this T cell receptor beta chain was seen a few times. Its antigen remains unidentified. J gave up 0 bases and V 2 bases, and 3 bases lay outside the gene matches. Germline CDR1 is DFQATT and CDR2 is SNEGSKA (reference sequence). This CDR3 spans 14 amino acids. Then a second PCR, running about 7 to 11 cycles, was carried out with a sample-barcoded 5' primer and a J-beta primer mix. In TCRdb, the 5' RACE reads were re-called with MiXCR into one record per CDR3 protein. The profile covers hundreds of thousands of distinct CDR3 sequences, with around 25% appearing a single time and around 9.2% taken by the ten largest. This entry belongs to a study of blood T cells in healthy people across ages. Study-wide results and caveats: Estimated diversity across one million T cells was deemed an underestimate.

This same sample was also taken into another study, of T cells of mothers and their children. That paper states: Donation involved a few healthy Caucasian mothers and the six children that they had.

Sequencing was carried out using blood. This clonotype was obtained from a boy under 18 in good health. The chain links TRBV20-1 to TRBJ2-5; 7 bases line up with TRBD2. CDR3 in DNA: TGCAGTGCTAGAATCGGGGGGTACCAAGAGACCCAGTACTTC. Translated: CSARIGGYQETQYF.